The clone carrying this T cell receptor beta chain was found a few times. Its cognate antigen is unknown. Different DNA sequences within this sample yield the same CDR3. The CDR3 is 15 residues long. CDR1 LNHNV and CDR2 YYDKDF come from the germline V gene (reference sequence). Trimming cost V 0 bases and J 2 bases, with 10 bases left between them. These data are taken from a study of beta chain features in type 1 diabetes. General study points: Any HLA-type effect on TCRB rearrangement remained unresolved here.

One heparinised blood draw, averaging approximately 0.11 L, came from each donor. The authors sorted CD4+ naive, central memory, regulatory and stem cell-like memory cells via CD45RO/CCR7/CD25/CD127/CD95/CD27. cDNA synthesis used the whole RNA isolate, giving expressed TCRB sequences. Deep immunoSEQ sequencing covered naive, central memory and regulatory T cell samples. Generated by immunoSEQ multiplex PCR, the TCRdb table keeps only in-frame clones and is missing some. The data hold over 700,000 clones, with about 17% observed a single time. Sequenced: naive CD4+ T cells from blood. This sequence originates from a young woman in good health. V and J are TRBV15 and TRBJ2-5; D is unclear. CDR3 protein: CATSRDWWLQETQYF. The CDR3 DNA is TGTGCCACCAGCAGAGATTGGTGGCTGCAAGAGACCCAGTACTTC.